The 11 T cell receptor beta chains below were found in one sample sequenced in a study of shared clonotypes between healthy human individuals. TCRdb's table, derived via immunoSEQ multiplex PCR, lists solely in-frame clones and lacks some. Among millions of clones, approximately 90% were seen once, and the ten largest hold around 0.14%. Input material: naive CD4+ T cells sorted from blood. Subset: CD45RA+ positively selected. Every receptor here comes from a man between 18 and 29 years old in good health.

There are a few counts of this clone. V is TRBV9 and J is TRBJ1-1; D ambiguous. The germline V gene has CDR1 SGDLS and CDR2 YYNGEE. The CDR3 is 14 amino acids. Trimming removed 1 base at V and 0 bases at J, with 7 bases between. DNA of the CDR3: TGTGCCAGCAGCGTATCTTCCCTGAACACTGAAGCTTTCTTT. Protein sequence: CASSVSSLNTEAFF.

This chain joins TRBV5-1 and TRBJ2-1; the D gene is possibly TRBD2 (6 bases). Germline V gene lookup returns CDR1 SGHRS and CDR2 YFSETQ. V was trimmed by 3 bases and J by 10 bases, leaving 17 bases between them. The CDR3 runs to 14 residues. CDR3 sequence reads: CASSSRAGSEEQFF. The CDR3 DNA sequence: TGCGCCAGCAGCTCCCGGGCGGGGTCCGAAGAGCAGTTCTTC.

The chain has TRBV5-1 and TRBJ2-1; the D is unclear. V was clipped by 3 bases and J by 5 bases, with 9 bases between them. Germline lookup yields CDR1 SGHRS and CDR2 YFSETQ. The CDR3 totals 13 residues. The CDR3 here is CASSYGGDNEQFF. The CDR3 nucleotides are TGCGCCAGCAGCTACGGCGGTGACAATGAGCAGTTCTTC.

This rearrangement joins TRBV6-1 to TRBJ2-1; either TRBD1 or TRBD2 may supply D (5 bases each). This CDR3 spans 14 amino acids. Trimming cost V 7 bases and J 5 bases, with 15 bases left between them. Germline CDR1 MNHNS, CDR2 SASEGT. CDR3: CASTTEDTNNEQFF. As DNA, the CDR3 is TGTGCCAGCACCACGGAGGACACTAACAATGAGCAGTTCTTC.

This chain joins TRBV10-3 and TRBJ1-6, with 9 bases aligning to TRBD1. The CDR3 extends over 15 amino acids. The V gene end was trimmed by 3 bases and the J gene end by 6 bases; junction bases not matched to a gene: 3. Germline loops: CDR1 ENHRY, CDR2 SYGVKD. The DNA for the CDR3 is TGTGCCATCAGTGAATGGACAGGGGCTAATTCACCCCTCCACTTT. Translated, it gives CAISEWTGANSPLHF.

This chain uses TRBV18 with TRBJ2-1; D gene ambiguous. The V gene's germline CDR1 is KGHSH and CDR2 LQKENI. The CDR3 consists of 12 residues. Trimming pared 3 bases from V and 7 bases from J, leaving 7 bases between. The CDR3 here is CASSPSVNEQFF. In DNA, the CDR3 is TGTGCCAGCTCACCCAGTGTAAATGAGCAGTTCTTC.

Concerning this clone itself: The same CDR3 also results from other DNA sequences found in this sample. The V gene is TRBV6-5, the J gene TRBJ2-7, with D perhaps TRBD1 (6 bases). Germline V gene data show CDR1 as MNHEY and CDR2 as SVGAGI. V lost 5 bases to trimming and J lost 3 bases, with 11 bases between them. The CDR3 has 13 residues. The CDR3 region is CASSRQANYEQYF. In DNA form, the CDR3 reads TGTGCCAGCAGTCGACAGGCCAACTACGAGCAGTACTTC.

This clone appeared once. This chain uses TRBV6-5 with TRBJ2-3; the D gene is possibly TRBD2 (6 bases). Trimming took off 5 bases at V and 5 bases at J, with 14 bases between the two ends. CDR3 length: 14 residues. Germline V CDR1 and CDR2: MNHEY, SVGAGI. CDR3 DNA sequence: TGTGCCAGCAGTCTGGGGGGAGGACTAGATACGCAGTATTTT. Protein: CASSLGGGLDTQYF.

The chain employs TRBV5-4 and TRBJ1-2, with 10 bases that match TRBD1. From germline, CDR1 is SGHNT and CDR2 YYREEE (reference sequence). V trimming: 6 bases; J trimming: 4 bases; junction bases outside the gene matches: 21. The CDR3 extends over 19 amino acids. The CDR3 sequence: CASINVGRDRGGRAYGYTF. In DNA form, the CDR3 reads TGTGCCAGCATCAACGTCGGCCGGGACAGGGGAGGTCGTGCCTATGGCTACACCTTC.

The V and J genes are TRBV11-3 and TRBJ2-3; TRBD1 matches at 7 bases. The germline V gene encodes CDR1 SGHNT and CDR2 YENEEA. The CDR3 contains 15 residues. V lost 5 bases, J lost 4 bases, and 9 bases stayed unmatched. The CDR3 reads CASSKTGKKADTQYF. DNA for the CDR3: TGTGCCAGCAGCAAGACAGGGAAGAAAGCAGATACGCAGTATTTT.

In its sample, this clone was seen once. The chain combines TRBV7-2 with TRBJ1-3, with no clear D. V dropped 3 bases and J dropped 7 bases, with 10 bases sitting between them. The CDR3 length is 13 residues. Germline V CDR1 and CDR2: SGHTA, FQGNSA. The chain's CDR3 is CASSFEKWNTIYF. CDR3 nucleotides: TGTGCCAGCAGCTTTGAAAAGTGGAACACCATATATTTT. Full variable domain (remainder filled in from reference TRBV7-2 and TRBJ1-3): GAGVSQSPSNKVTEKGKDVELRCDPISGHTALYWYRQSLGQGLEFLIYFQGNSAPDKSGLPSDRFSAERTGGSVSTLTIQRTQQEDSAVYLCASSFEKWNTIYFGEGSWLTVV.